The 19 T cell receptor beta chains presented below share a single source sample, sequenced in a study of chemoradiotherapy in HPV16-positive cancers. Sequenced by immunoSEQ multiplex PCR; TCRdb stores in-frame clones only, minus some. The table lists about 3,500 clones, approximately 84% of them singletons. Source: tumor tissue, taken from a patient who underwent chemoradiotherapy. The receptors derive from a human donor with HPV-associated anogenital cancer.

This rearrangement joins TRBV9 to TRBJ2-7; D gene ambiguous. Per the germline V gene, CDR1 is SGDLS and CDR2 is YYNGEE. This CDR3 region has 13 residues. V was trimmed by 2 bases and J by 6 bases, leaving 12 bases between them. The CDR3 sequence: CASSVGTLTEQYF. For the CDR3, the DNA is TGTGCCAGCAGCGTTGGCACTCTAACCGAGCAGTACTTC.

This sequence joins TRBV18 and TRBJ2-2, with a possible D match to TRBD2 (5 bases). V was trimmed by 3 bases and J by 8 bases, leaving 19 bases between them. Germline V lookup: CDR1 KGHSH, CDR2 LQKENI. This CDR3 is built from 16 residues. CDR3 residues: CASSPSGNMLSGELFF. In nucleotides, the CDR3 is TGTGCCAGCTCACCTTCCGGGAATATGCTTAGTGGGGAGCTGTTTTTT. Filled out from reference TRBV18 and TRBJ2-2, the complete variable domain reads NAGVMQNPRHLVRRRGQEARLRCSPMKGHSHVYWYRQLPEEGLKFMVYLQKENIIDESGMPKERFSAEFPKEGPSILRIQQVVRGDSAAYFCASSPSGNMLSGELFFGEGSRLTVL.

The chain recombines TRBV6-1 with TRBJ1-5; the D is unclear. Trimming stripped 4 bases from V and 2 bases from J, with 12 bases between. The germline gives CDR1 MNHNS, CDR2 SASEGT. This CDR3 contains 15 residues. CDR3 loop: CASSVGIWGNQPQHF. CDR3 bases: TGTGCCAGCAGTGTAGGGATTTGGGGCAATCAGCCCCAGCATTTT.

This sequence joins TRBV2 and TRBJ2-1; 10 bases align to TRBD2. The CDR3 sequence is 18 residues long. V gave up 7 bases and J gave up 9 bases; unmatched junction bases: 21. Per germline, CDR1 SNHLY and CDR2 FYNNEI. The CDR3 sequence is CASKGPAVAGGAFIEQFF. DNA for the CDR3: TGTGCCAGCAAGGGGCCGGCCGTAGCGGGGGGCGCTTTTATTGAGCAGTTCTTC.

The CDR3 loop is CASSLRQGNEKLFF. CDR3 in DNA: TGTGCCAGCAGTCTGAGGCAGGGGAATGAAAAACTGTTTTTT. The chain links TRBV28 to TRBJ1-4, with TRBD1 as a possible D gene (6 bases). The CDR3 is 14 residues long. The germline V gene has CDR1 MDHEN and CDR2 SYDVKM. The V end lost 5 bases, the J end lost 5 bases, and 12 bases lay between the germline ends.

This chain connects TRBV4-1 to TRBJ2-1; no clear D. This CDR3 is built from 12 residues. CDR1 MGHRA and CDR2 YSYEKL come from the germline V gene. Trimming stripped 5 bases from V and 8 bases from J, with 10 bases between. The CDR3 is CASSFLADEQFF. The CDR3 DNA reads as TGCGCCAGCAGCTTTTTGGCCGATGAGCAGTTCTTC.

This CDR3 reads CASSPLTGSSYNEQFF. CDR3 in DNA: TGTGCCAGCAGCCCCCTAACGGGGAGCTCCTACAATGAGCAGTTCTTC. The rearrangement links TRBV7-2 to TRBJ2-1; D is possibly TRBD2 (5 bases). The CDR3 is made up of 16 amino acids. CDR1 SGHTA and CDR2 FQGNSA come from the germline V gene. V shed 5 bases and J shed 0 bases, with 14 bases lying between them.

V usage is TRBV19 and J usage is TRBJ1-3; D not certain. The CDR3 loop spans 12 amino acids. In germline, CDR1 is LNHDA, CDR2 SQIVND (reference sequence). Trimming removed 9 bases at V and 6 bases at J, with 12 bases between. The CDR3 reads CASGGRENTIYF. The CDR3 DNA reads TGTGCCAGCGGAGGGCGCGAAAACACCATATATTTT.

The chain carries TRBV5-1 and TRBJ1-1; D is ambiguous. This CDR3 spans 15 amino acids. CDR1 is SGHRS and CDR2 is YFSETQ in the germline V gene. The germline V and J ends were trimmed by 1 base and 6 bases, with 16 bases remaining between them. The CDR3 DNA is TGCGCCAGCAGCTTGAATCCGGAACTAATCGCTGAAGCTTTCTTT. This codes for CASSLNPELIAEAFF. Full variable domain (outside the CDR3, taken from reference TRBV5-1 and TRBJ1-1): KAGVTQTPRYLIKTRGQQVTLSCSPISGHRSVSWYQQTPGQGLQFLFEYFSETQRNKGNFPGRFSGRQFSNSRSEMNVSTLELGDSALYLCASSLNPELIAEAFFGQGTRLTVV.

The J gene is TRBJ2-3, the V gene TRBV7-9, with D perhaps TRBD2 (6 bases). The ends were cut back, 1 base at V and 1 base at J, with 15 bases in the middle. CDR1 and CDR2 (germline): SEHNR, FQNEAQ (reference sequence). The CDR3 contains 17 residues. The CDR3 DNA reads TGTGCCAGCAGCTTAGGGCACGCGGGATTTGGCACAGATACGCAGTATTTT. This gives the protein CASSLGHAGFGTDTQYF.

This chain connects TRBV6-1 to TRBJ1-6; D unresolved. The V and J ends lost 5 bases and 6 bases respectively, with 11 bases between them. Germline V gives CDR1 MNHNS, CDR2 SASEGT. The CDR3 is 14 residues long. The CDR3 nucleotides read TGTGCCAGCAGTCAGGTGGTTAGTAATTCACCCCTCCACTTT. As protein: CASSQVVSNSPLHF.

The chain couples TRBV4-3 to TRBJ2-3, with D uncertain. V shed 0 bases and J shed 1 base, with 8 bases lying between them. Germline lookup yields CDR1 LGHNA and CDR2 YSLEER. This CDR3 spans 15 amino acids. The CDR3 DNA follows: TGCGCCAGCAGCCAAGACAGTCATCGCACAGATACGCAGTATTTT. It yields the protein CASSQDSHRTDTQYF.

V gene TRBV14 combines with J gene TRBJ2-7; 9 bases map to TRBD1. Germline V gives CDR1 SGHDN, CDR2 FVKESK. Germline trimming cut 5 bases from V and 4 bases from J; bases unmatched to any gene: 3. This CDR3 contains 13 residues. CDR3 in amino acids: CASSFGTGYEQYF. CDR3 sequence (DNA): TGTGCCAGCAGCTTCGGGACAGGGTACGAGCAGTACTTC.

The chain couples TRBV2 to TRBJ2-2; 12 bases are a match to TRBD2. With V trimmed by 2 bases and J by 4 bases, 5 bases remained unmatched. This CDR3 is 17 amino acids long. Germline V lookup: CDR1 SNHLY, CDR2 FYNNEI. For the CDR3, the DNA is TGTGCCAGCAGTGAATGGCTAGCGGGGGGGCCCACCGGGGAGCTGTTTTTT. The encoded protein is CASSEWLAGGPTGELFF.

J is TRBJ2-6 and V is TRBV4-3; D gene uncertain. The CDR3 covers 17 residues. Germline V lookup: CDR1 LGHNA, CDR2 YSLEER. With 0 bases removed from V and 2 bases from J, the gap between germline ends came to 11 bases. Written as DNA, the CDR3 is TGCGCCAGCAGCCAAGAAGGGTGGGGAACTGGGGCCAACGTCCTGACTTTC. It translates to CASSQEGWGTGANVLTF.

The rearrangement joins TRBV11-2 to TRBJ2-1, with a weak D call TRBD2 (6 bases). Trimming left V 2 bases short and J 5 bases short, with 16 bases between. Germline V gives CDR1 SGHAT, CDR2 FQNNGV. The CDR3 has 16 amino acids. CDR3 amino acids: CASSLYGGGINNEQFF. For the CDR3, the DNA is TGTGCCAGCAGCTTATATGGGGGAGGTATAAACAATGAGCAGTTCTTC.

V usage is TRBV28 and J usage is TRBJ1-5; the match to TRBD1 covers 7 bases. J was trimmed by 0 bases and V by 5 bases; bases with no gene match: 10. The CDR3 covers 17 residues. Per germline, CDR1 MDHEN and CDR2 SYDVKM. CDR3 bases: TGTGCCAGCAGTCCGCAGACAGGGATGAGTAGCAATCAGCCCCAGCATTTT. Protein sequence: CASSPQTGMSSNQPQHF.

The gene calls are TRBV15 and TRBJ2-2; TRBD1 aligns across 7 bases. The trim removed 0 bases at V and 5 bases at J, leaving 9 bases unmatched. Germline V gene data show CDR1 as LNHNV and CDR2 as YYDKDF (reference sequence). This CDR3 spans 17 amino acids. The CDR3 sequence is CATSRDDVGGRTGELFF. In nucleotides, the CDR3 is TGTGCCACCAGCAGAGATGATGTAGGGGGCCGGACCGGGGAGCTGTTTTTT. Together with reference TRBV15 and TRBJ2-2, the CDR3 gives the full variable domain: DAMVIQNPRYQVTQFGKPVTLSCSQTLNHNVMYWYQQKSSQAPKLLFHYYDKDFNNEADTPDNFQSRRPNTSFCFLDIRSPGLGDTAMYLCATSRDDVGGRTGELFFGEGSRLTVL.

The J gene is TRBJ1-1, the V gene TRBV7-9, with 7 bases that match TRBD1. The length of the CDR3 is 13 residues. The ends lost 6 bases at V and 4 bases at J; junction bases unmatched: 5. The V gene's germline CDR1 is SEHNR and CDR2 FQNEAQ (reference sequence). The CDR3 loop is CASSPTGVTEAFF. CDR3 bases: TGTGCCAGCAGTCCTACAGGGGTCACTGAAGCTTTCTTT. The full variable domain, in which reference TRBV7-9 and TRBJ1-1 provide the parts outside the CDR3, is DTGVSQNPRHKITKRGQNVTFRCDPISEHNRLYWYRQTLGQGPEFLTYFQNEAQLEKSRLLSDRFSAERPKGSFSTLEIQRTEQGDSAMYLCASSPTGVTEAFFGQGTRLTVV.